A selection of T cell receptor beta chains follows, all from one sample in a study of radiation and T cells in renal cell carcinoma. Assay used: immunoSEQ multiplex PCR; TCRdb lists only in-frame clones, some missing. The data hold 100,000 to 150,000 clones, with roughly 80% observed a single time. Sequences were derived from blood, sampled from a patient whose treatment included radiotherapy and nephrectomy. The origin of the receptors is a woman aged 55-69 years with renal cell carcinoma. Both conserved end residues are part of each CDR3. D genes are given only for firm matches. Size values are once, few and many counts, or a class for expanded clones, and some rows have none.

>.|.|TRBV9|13|TRBJ2-7
CASSVDVLNEQYF
TGTGCCAGCAGCGTAGATGTCCTTAACGAGCAGTACTTC
>.|TRBD1|TRBV6-5|13|TRBJ1-6
CASRTGDNSPLHF
TGTGCCAGCAGGACAGGGGACAATTCACCCCTCCACTTT
>.|.|TRBV2|16|TRBJ2-1
CASSEFGGGAGDEQFF
TGTGCCAGCAGTGAATTTGGAGGGGGCGCTGGGGATGAGCAGTTCTTC
>.|TRBD2|TRBV5-1|17|TRBJ2-1
CASSLGLAGAGGNEQFF
TGCGCCAGCAGCTTGGGGCTAGCGGGGGCCGGGGGCAATGAGCAGTTCTTC
>.|TRBD1|TRBV10-3|16|TRBJ2-2
CAISPRQGSNTGELFF
TGTGCCATCAGTCCACGACAGGGGTCGAACACCGGGGAGCTGTTTTTT
>.|.|TRBV30|13|TRBJ2-3
CAGFRESTDTQYF
TGTGCCGGATTTCGGGAGAGCACAGATACGCAGTATTTT
>.|.|TRBV9|14|TRBJ2-3
CASSVERGTDTQYF
TGTGCCAGCAGCGTAGAGAGGGGCACAGATACGCAGTATTTT
>.|TRBD1|TRBV9|15|TRBJ1-2
CASSSRDSAFYGYTF
TGTGCCAGCAGCTCCCGGGACAGCGCGTTCTATGGCTACACCTTC
>.|.|TRBV4-3|14|TRBJ1-4
CASSQVQGPGRLFF
TGCGCCAGCAGCCAAGTCCAGGGCCCTGGTCGCCTGTTTTTT
>.|.|TRBV10-3|11|TRBJ2-2
CASRGTGELFF
TGTGCCTCCCGGGGAACCGGGGAGCTGTTTTTT
>once|TRBD1|TRBV29-1|13|TRBJ1-5
CSVAGTGNQPQHF
TGCAGCGTGGCCGGGACAGGGAATCAGCCCCAGCATTTT
>.|.|TRBV2|13|TRBJ2-7
CAREGQSSYEQYF
TGTGCCAGAGAAGGACAGAGCTCCTACGAGCAGTACTTC
>.|.|TRBV7-3|13|TRBJ1-2
CASSLMQGYGYTF
TGTGCCAGCAGCTTAATGCAGGGATATGGCTACACCTTC
>.|TRBD2|TRBV29-1|14|TRBJ2-1
CSVATSGYYNEQFF
TGCAGCGTCGCGACTAGCGGATACTACAATGAGCAGTTCTTC
>.|.|TRBV11-3|13|TRBJ2-7
CASSLNPSYEQYF
TGTGCCAGCAGCTTAAACCCCTCCTACGAGCAGTACTTC
>.|TRBD2|TRBV5-1|16|TRBJ2-7
CASSPFVSGGTDEQYF
TGCGCCAGCAGCCCCTTCGTAAGCGGGGGAACAGACGAGCAGTACTTC
>.|.|TRBV19|14|TRBJ2-6
CASSALAGANVLTF
TGTGCCAGTAGTGCCCTGGCTGGGGCCAACGTCCTGACTTTC
>.|.|TRBV5-1|14|TRBJ1-2
CASSLTDSNYGYTF
TGCGCCAGCAGCTTAACGGACAGTAACTATGGCTACACCTTC
>few|.|TRBV4-2|15|TRBJ1-1
CASSQDWRGGTEAFF
TGTGCCAGCAGCCAAGATTGGCGGGGCGGCACTGAAGCTTTCTTT
>.|.|TRBV21-1|18|TRBJ1-1
CASSKARGTGGLNTEAFF
TGTGCCAGCAGCAAAGCGCGAGGAACAGGGGGCCTGAACACTGAAGCTTTCTTT
>.|TRBD1|TRBV7-9|15|TRBJ1-2
CASSLGSTGVYGYTF
TGTGCCAGCAGCTTAGGGTCGACAGGGGTGTATGGCTACACCTTC
>.|TRBD2|TRBV19|15|TRBJ2-7
CASSIRTSDAYEQYF
TGTGCCAGTAGTATTAGGACTAGCGACGCCTACGAGCAGTACTTC